This T cell receptor beta chain was obtained from a study of cytomegalovirus exposure and HLA in healthy donors. About the research overall: From some 180 million T cells, an earlier analysis saw 90 million to 130 million unique TCR beta sequences.

Unmatched junction bases numbered 9, after V lost 4 bases and J lost 8 bases. CDR1 SGHDT and CDR2 YYEEEE come from the germline V gene. The CDR3 loop spans 14 amino acids. The PCR made use of 60 Vbeta and 13 Jbeta primers. The data were produced by immunoSEQ multiplex PCR, yet TCRdb's version contains in-frame clones alone and is incomplete. The data contain 100,000 to 150,000 clones, roughly 71% of them singletons. Broader study findings: An analysis done earlier found most TCR beta V segments productive about 87% or about 30% of the time. A highly shared variant cluster was judged a likely technical artifact.

This clone has just one count. Its antigen remains unidentified. Sequencing was done on a sample of PBMCs. This receptor was obtained from a woman in her forties or fifties in good health and CMV-seropositive. This chain joins TRBV5-6 and TRBJ1-2, with TRBD1 matching 9 bases. CDR3 residues: CASSELGQGGGYTF. For the CDR3, the DNA is TGTGCCAGCAGCGAGCTGGGACAGGGAGGGGGCTACACCTTC.